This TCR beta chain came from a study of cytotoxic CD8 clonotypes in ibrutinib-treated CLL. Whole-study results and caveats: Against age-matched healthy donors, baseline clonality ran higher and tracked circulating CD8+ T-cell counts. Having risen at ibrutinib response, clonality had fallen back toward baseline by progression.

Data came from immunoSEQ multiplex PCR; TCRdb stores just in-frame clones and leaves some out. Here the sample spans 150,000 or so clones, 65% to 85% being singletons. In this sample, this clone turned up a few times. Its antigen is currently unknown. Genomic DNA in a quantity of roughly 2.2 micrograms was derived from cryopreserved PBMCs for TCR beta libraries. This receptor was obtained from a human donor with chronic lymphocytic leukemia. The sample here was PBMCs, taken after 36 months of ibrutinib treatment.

The CDR3 nucleotides read TGTGCCAGCAGTCCCTTCAGGGTGGAAAATTCACCCCTCCACTTT. This translates into CASSPFRVENSPLHF. The V call is TRBV28, the J call TRBJ1-6; D perhaps matches TRBD1 (5 bases). This CDR3 is 15 amino acids long. The V end lost 5 bases, the J end lost 7 bases, and 15 bases lay between the germline ends. CDR1 MDHEN and CDR2 SYDVKM come from the germline V gene.